This TCR beta chain stems from a study of long-term antiretroviral therapy in people with HIV. Version v3.0 of the immunoSEQ assay was performed at survey level. The table came from immunoSEQ multiplex PCR; TCRdb's copy has only in-frame clones and leaves some out. The sample holds tens of thousands of clones; approximately 84% are singletons and the top ten take about 4.5%. This CDR3 has 12 amino acids. Sequencing used unsorted PBMCs, obtained about 5.7 years after starting antiretroviral therapy. This chain uses TRBV21-1 with TRBJ2-1; the table's D call, TRBD1, was not checked against the DNA. TRBV21-1 is tagged as a pseudogene. This clonotype was sampled from a man aged 25-45 years with HIV. CDR3 sequence reads: CALRQAYNEQFF. In nucleotides, the CDR3 is TGTGCCCTCAGACAGGCTTACAATGAGCAGTTCTTC.